This entry features one T cell receptor beta chain sequence. This clonotype was recorded a few times. Its antigen is currently not known. The sample holds no much larger clone one base away, and base qualities are not on file. Receptor libraries were prepared by 5' RACE. Reads for this sample came from an Illumina HiSeq 2500. A second PCR of about 6 to 12 cycles was run with a J-beta primer mix and a sample-barcoded 5' primer. A template-switch 5' adaptor carrying 12 random nucleotides introduced a unique molecular identifier onto each TCR beta cDNA molecule. At least 2.5 million CDR3-containing paired-end reads were obtained from each sample. First-strand cDNA was synthesized from all RNA with the Mint cDNA synthesis kit, primed by a TRBC-specific oligonucleotide. After uracil-DNA glycosylase treatment, a first 18-cycle PCR used universal primers M1SS and BC2_uni_R on all cDNA. In the authors' own workflow: Normalization of each sample was performed by random selection of 1 million high-quality reads, each carrying a distinct molecular identifier. Instead of being binned into consensus sequences, reads with shared molecular identifiers were discarded. MiTCR, set to a Q25 quality threshold and the strictest error-elimination algorithm, was used for CDR3 identification, clonotype clustering and error correction. A nonparametric unseen species model with Euler transformation was used to estimate a lower bound on total TCR beta diversity. In-frame beta chains were kept once TCRdb had trimmed the public reads at Q25 with fastp and called clones with MiXCR. Rows merge per CDR3 protein into single entries with the most common DNA and genes. In this record, the V and J calls reflect TCRdb's handling and not the investigators' own analysis. This sample holds 1.5 million or so distinct CDR3 sequences; approximately 43% were observed only once. Under 5% of the sample lies in the top ten.

This sample was taken from a study of blood T cells in healthy people across ages (dated by TCRdb to about 2015). Concerning the study at large: In model experiments, template switching captured roughly one uniquely barcoded TCR beta cDNA molecule for every two T cells. Using deep sequencing normalized with unique cDNA molecular identifiers, the study measured how TCR beta repertoire diversity changes with age. The donors were divided into four age groups: young (average about 15 years), middle-aged (around 41), aged (62) and long-lived (about 84). To avoid experimental bias, donors of different ages were distributed randomly across sequencing lanes. For two donors (one aged 18 to 29 and one aged 80 or older), the study analyzed two additional independent replicas of 1 million unique cDNA reads from the same blood draw. Broad study findings and their caveats: Observed TCR beta diversity per million T cells fell roughly linearly with age, and a significant reduction was already apparent by age roughly 40. Compared with the aged group, the long-lived group had more naive CD4+ T cells, fewer expanded clones and increased TCR diversity, a pattern suggesting age selection. A strong correlation was found between observed TCR beta diversity and the percentage of naive T cells measured by flow cytometry. Because donor CMV infection status was unknown, age-related changes in expanded clonotypes were potentially confounded. Bulk unsorted PBMC profiling prevented conclusive comparison of naive and antigen-experienced compartments. Total diversity estimates from one million sequenced T cells were considered lower bounds and underestimates.

Donors were 30 to 45 systemically healthy Caucasian individuals from Russia aged roughly 6 to 90 years. Each donor gave about 9.2 milliliters of peripheral blood, drawn into EDTA-treated Vacutainer tubes. Ficoll-Paque density-gradient centrifugation was used to isolate PBMCs, with at least 7 million per sample. Total RNA was extracted from PBMCs with Trizol reagent, with at least 6 micrograms obtained per sample. For every donor, flow cytometry on a PBMC aliquot measured the percentage of naive CD45RAhigh/CD27high T cells. V is cut by 1 base and J by 5 bases, and the space between the germline ends is 8 bases. Per the germline V gene, SGHVS is the CDR1 and FNYEAQ is the CDR2. The CDR3 has 13 amino acids, counting the end cysteine and phenylalanine. The only DNA kept is the CDR3, 39 bases in frame from the first base.

The receptor chain draws on TRBV7-6 and TRBJ1-1, with the D gene too uncertain to name. The TCR comes from a woman under 30 in good health. Sequencing was performed on blood. DNA sequence: TGTGCCAGCAGCTTAGAGCCCAAGACTGAAGCTTTCTTT. This codes for CASSLEPKTEAFF.